The source of this TCR beta chain is a study of human T cells and chemical hapten exposure. Time point noted: pre-sensitization, week 0. Specified treatment: therapeutic diphenylcyclopropenone sensitization with weekly scalp DPC. Notes on this clonotype: Possible read error: a much larger clone is one base away.

TCRdb reprocessed the RACE reads with MiXCR, giving one entry per CDR3 protein. The sample records roughly 64,000 distinct CDR3 sequences, approximately 11% being singletons. Sequences were derived from whole blood, sampled in connection with sensitization to the hapten diphenylcyclopropenone (DPC). This TCR was sampled from a woman aged 40 to 55 with alopecia areata. Some clones in this sample may be carry-over from other donors' samples.

The CDR3 is CASRSRAHNEQFF. CDR3 nucleotide sequence: TGTGCCAGTAGGTCCAGGGCCCACAATGAGCAGTTCTTC. V and J are TRBV19 and TRBJ2-1, with TRBD1 as a possible D gene (5 bases). V lost 6 bases to trimming and J lost 5 bases, with 11 bases between them. CDR1 is LNHDA and CDR2 is SQIVND in the germline V gene (reference sequence). CDR3 length: 13 residues.